Below are 14 T cell receptor beta chains sequenced from a single sample in a study of T-cell reconstitution after alpha-beta-depleted transplantation in children. Unique molecular identifiers tagged the TCRbeta library. TCRdb recomputed calls from the PCR reads with MiXCR, one row per CDR3 protein. This table has some 290,000 distinct CDR3 sequences, more than 9% appearing once. The sequencing here drew on PBMCs from the stem cell graft donor, taken from the stem cell graft. The source is a human donor who donated a stem cell graft to a child with SCID.

The chain joins TRBV12-3 or TRBV12-4 to TRBJ2-5; no firm D call. V lost 6 bases and J 7 bases, leaving 12 bases between the germline ends. The CDR3 is 12 amino acids. The CDR3 spells CASSPEAWTQYF. The CDR3 bases are TGTGCCAGCAGCCCGGAAGCCTGGACCCAGTACTTC.

In this sample, this clonotype turned up a few times. This chain connects TRBV7-2 to TRBJ1-2; a possible D gene is TRBD1 (5 bases). With 0 bases removed from V and 8 bases from J, the gap between germline ends came to 13 bases. The CDR3 is 14 residues long. The V gene's germline CDR1 is SGHTA and CDR2 FQGNSA. DNA for the CDR3: TGTGCCAGCAGCTTAGCGCCAGGGTCCGAGGGCTACACCTTC. Protein sequence: CASSLAPGSEGYTF.

The chain couples TRBV6-5 to TRBJ2-2; the D gene is possibly TRBD1 (7 bases). Germline lookup yields CDR1 MNHEY and CDR2 SVGAGI. The CDR3 length is 17 residues. V lost 4 bases and J 6 bases, leaving 21 bases between the germline ends. For the CDR3, the DNA is TGTGCCAGCAGTTCGCCGGAGGGGGCTTCAATCCCCGGGGAGCTGTTTTTT. It encodes CASSSPEGASIPGELFF.

V is TRBV3-1 and J is TRBJ2-3; maybe TRBD1 (6 bases). V was cut by 3 bases and J by 1 base, with 23 bases left in between. This CDR3 has 19 amino acids. Per germline, CDR1 LGHDT and CDR2 YNNKEL (reference sequence). CDR3 DNA: TGTGCCAGCAGCCACCGACAAAGCCACAGGGACGATGGCACAGATACGCAGTATTTT. Residues: CASSHRQSHRDDGTDTQYF.

In this sample, this clonotype turned up a few times. The V and J genes are TRBV20-1 and TRBJ1-6, with TRBD1 as a possible D gene (5 bases). This CDR3 has 15 amino acids. Trimming stripped 3 bases from V and 5 bases from J, with 14 bases between. Per the germline V gene, CDR1 is DFQATT and CDR2 is SNEGSKA (reference sequence). This chain's CDR3 is CSASGRIGDNSPLHF. The CDR3 DNA reads as TGCAGTGCTAGTGGGAGGATAGGGGATAATTCACCCCTCCACTTT.

The chain uses TRBV5-4 and TRBJ2-7, with D perhaps matching TRBD1 (6 bases). There are 18 residues in the CDR3. V was pared by 2 bases and J by 2 bases, with 23 bases between. The V gene's germline CDR1 is SGHNT and CDR2 YYREEE (reference sequence). CDR3 residues: CASSFMGTGNLRAYEQYF. The CDR3, as DNA: TGTGCCAGCAGCTTTATGGGAACAGGGAACCTCCGAGCCTACGAGCAGTACTTC.

This chain joins TRBV2 and TRBJ2-2; TRBD1 matches 8 bases. The CDR3 sequence is 20 residues long. J gave up 2 bases and V 0 bases, and 14 bases lay outside the gene matches. From germline, CDR1 is SNHLY and CDR2 FYNNEI. This CDR3 reads CASSEATGTGRALNTGELFF. CDR3 coding DNA: TGTGCCAGCAGTGAAGCGACAGGGACAGGACGAGCCTTAAACACCGGGGAGCTGTTTTTT.

This clonotype was seen at least ten times. The gene calls are TRBV5-1 and TRBJ2-3, with D possibly being TRBD1 or TRBD2 (5 bases each). The V gene lost 2 bases and the J gene lost 6 bases, with 13 bases spanning the gap. Germline assignment: CDR1 SGHRS and CDR2 YFSETQ. CDR3 length equals 14 residues. CDR3 amino acids: CASSFRGAGDTQYF. The CDR3 DNA is TGCGCCAGCAGCTTCCGAGGGGCGGGTGATACGCAGTATTTT. Complete variable domain (other parts from reference TRBV5-1 and TRBJ2-3): KAGVTQTPRYLIKTRGQQVTLSCSPISGHRSVSWYQQTPGQGLQFLFEYFSETQRNKGNFPGRFSGRQFSNSRSEMNVSTLELGDSALYLCASSFRGAGDTQYFGPGTRLTVL.

This clonotype was counted only a few times. V and J are TRBV12-3 or TRBV12-4 and TRBJ2-5; the match to TRBD2 covers 8 bases. The CDR3 length is 14 residues. V lost 5 bases to trimming and J lost 2 bases; unmatched junction nucleotides: 4. CDR3 region: CASSQLAGQETQYF. The CDR3 DNA reads as TGTGCCAGCAGTCAATTAGCGGGGCAAGAGACCCAGTACTTC.

This clonotype appeared a few times. This sequence joins TRBV12-3 or TRBV12-4 and TRBJ2-3, with 10 bases matching TRBD2. V lost 9 bases and J lost 5; bases outside the gene matches: 11. The CDR3 sequence is 15 residues long. CDR3 DNA sequence: TGTGCCAGTTCTAGGGGAGCGGGGGGGCGAGATACGCAGTATTTT. Translated: CASSRGAGGRDTQYF.

This clonotype has more than one count but fewer than ten. The chain combines TRBV29-1 with TRBJ2-7, with 11 bases lining up with TRBD1. CDR1 is SQVTM and CDR2 is ANQGSEA in the germline V gene. J lost 3 bases, V lost 3 bases, and 7 bases had no gene match. The CDR3 has 15 residues. CDR3 in DNA: TGCAGCGTTGATGGACAGGGGGCTGGGAACTACGAGCAGTACTTC. It is translated as CSVDGQGAGNYEQYF.

The rearrangement links TRBV15 to TRBJ2-1; 7 bases are a match to TRBD1. With V trimmed by 0 bases and J by 5 bases, 13 bases remained unmatched. The CDR3 extends over 18 amino acids. Germline V gene data show CDR1 as LNHNV and CDR2 as YYDKDF (reference sequence). CDR3 residues: CATSREHQQTGTDNEQFF. CDR3 coding DNA: TGTGCCACCAGCAGAGAGCACCAACAAACCGGGACAGACAATGAGCAGTTCTTC.

This clonotype has at least ten counts. The chain employs TRBV29-1 and TRBJ2-2, with D uncertain. The germline V gene has CDR1 SQVTM and CDR2 ANQGSEA. The CDR3 extends over 13 amino acids. V lost 7 bases to trimming and J lost 2 bases, with 11 bases between them. The CDR3 sequence: CSGSSPNTGELFF. CDR3 bases: TGCAGCGGATCAAGTCCAAACACCGGGGAGCTGTTTTTT.

This clonotype was picked up a small number of times. V usage is TRBV24-1 and J usage is TRBJ1-2, with D perhaps matching TRBD1 (5 bases). V was pared by 3 bases and J by 6 bases, with 10 bases between. The CDR3 sequence is 13 residues long. Germline V gene lookup returns CDR1 KGHDR and CDR2 SFDVKD. The CDR3 DNA sequence: TGTGCCACCAGTGATGGGGGGATTGATGGCTACACCTTC. The encoded protein is CATSDGGIDGYTF.